This TCR beta chain was found in a study of glioma-infiltrating T cells. Study results and limitations: Only very few CDR3 sequences appeared in both tissue and blood. Gliomas, especially low-grade, showed above-expected tissue-blood divergence; non-neoplastic patients showed below.

V gave up 3 bases and J gave up 4 bases; unmatched junction bases: 6. The CDR3 runs to 15 residues. Germline V gene lookup returns CDR1 MGHRA and CDR2 YSYEKL. As for this clonotype: The antigen is unknown.

Amplification of TCR alpha and beta CDR3 regions from RNA used iRepertoire nested multiplex PCR. Tissue mRNA or PBMC total RNA, roughly 90-400 ng, went into one-step reverse transcription and amplification. One entry per CDR3 protein results from TCRdb running MiXCR on the multiplex PCR reads. This sample has around 120,000 distinct CDR3 sequences, with under 25% found just once. The origin of this receptor is a human donor with low-grade glioma or glioblastoma, undergoing nonglioma brain surgery, or in good health (not recorded which). The specimen was glioma tissue, nonneoplastic brain tissue, or PBMCs (not recorded which). This sequence joins TRBV4-1 and TRBJ1-5, with 7 nucleotides matching TRBD1. CDR3 amino acids: CASSQSGTVNQPQHF. In DNA form, the CDR3 reads TGCGCCAGCAGCCAGTCCGGGACAGTGAATCAGCCCCAGCATTTT.